This T cell receptor beta chain was recovered during a study of naive and memory T cell subsets. Study-wide results and limits: Especially in CD8 cells, naive repertoires contained a few larger clonotypes, possibly CD45RA-re-expressing memory cells.

Both TRBC1 and TRBC2 were covered by a beta constant-region primer of two equimolar oligonucleotides. Ligated cDNA was amplified by four rounds of PCR with nested alpha and beta constant-region primers and SP2. In TCRdb, the UMI-ligation and nested PCR reads were re-called with MiXCR into one record per CDR3 protein. The data contain tens of thousands of distinct CDR3 sequences, 11% of them singletons. A word on this clonotype: The antigen remains undetermined.

Trimming cost V 6 bases and J 0 bases, with 9 bases left between them. This CDR3 is 15 amino acids long. The specimen was naive CD4+ T cells from blood. This chain links TRBV12-3 or TRBV12-4 with TRBJ2-6; no firm D call. The TCR sequence derives from a human donor in good health. The CDR3 DNA is TGTGCCAGCAGCAACCGGGTCTCTGGGGCCAACGTCCTGACTTTC. It encodes CASSNRVSGANVLTF.